Below, 30 T cell receptor beta chains from the same sample are listed, as sequenced in a study of blood T cell repertoires in COVID-19. Using immunoSEQ multiplex PCR, the repertoire was profiled, and TCRdb retains in-frame clones only, with some absent. The sample lists about 76,000 clones; approximately 84% were seen once. Sequencing was performed on peripheral blood. The receptors were gathered from a human donor in a cohort sampled during active COVID-19.

V is TRBV5-6 and J is TRBJ2-7, with TRBD1 matching 8 bases. With V trimmed by 0 bases and J by 4 bases, 3 bases remained unmatched. This CDR3 is 14 amino acids long. Germline V lookup: CDR1 SGHDT, CDR2 YYEEEE. In DNA form, the CDR3 reads TGTGCCAGCAGCTTGGGACAGGGGTTATACGAGCAGTACTTC. It specifies CASSLGQGLYEQYF.

This clone came up once. The J gene is TRBJ1-1, the V gene TRBV7-2; no firm D call. This CDR3 has 15 amino acids. In germline, CDR1 is SGHTA, CDR2 FQGNSA. Trimming removed 0 bases from V and 1 base from J, with 9 bases in between. The CDR3 spells CASSLALIRNTEAFF. DNA for the CDR3: TGTGCCAGCAGCTTAGCGCTAATTCGGAACACTGAAGCTTTCTTT.

The chain couples TRBV18 to TRBJ2-5; D is possibly TRBD1 (7 bases). CDR3 size: 14 residues. Looked up from germline, CDR1 is KGHSH and CDR2 is LQKENI. Trimming cost V 5 bases and J 2 bases, with 12 bases left between them. The CDR3 nucleotides read TGTGCCAGCTCAGCAGGGGGGAATCAAGAGACCCAGTACTTC. Amino acid sequence: CASSAGGNQETQYF.

This clone was seen a single time. V gene TRBV4-3 combines with J gene TRBJ1-4; TRBD1 aligns across 8 bases. The germline CDR1 and CDR2 sequences are LGHNA and YSLEER. This CDR3 has 15 residues. J lost 7 bases, V lost 3 bases, and 7 bases had no gene match. The DNA for the CDR3 is TGCGCCAGCAGCCATGACAGGGGTCGCGGTGAAAAACTGTTTTTT. This gives the protein CASSHDRGRGEKLFF.

The chain joins TRBV11-2 to TRBJ1-2, with 7 bases matching TRBD1. This CDR3 contains 12 residues. V trimming: 5 bases; J trimming: 8 bases; junction bases outside the gene matches: 5. Germline V gene lookup returns CDR1 SGHAT and CDR2 FQNNGV. CDR3 amino acids: CASSPDRLGYTF. The DNA of the CDR3 is TGTGCCAGCAGCCCGGACAGGTTAGGCTACACCTTC.

The CDR3 reads CASSLGQGIGYTF. CDR3 DNA: TGTGCCAGCAGCCTCGGGCAGGGGATTGGCTACACCTTC. The V gene is TRBV27, the J gene TRBJ1-2; a possible D gene is TRBD1 (6 bases). The CDR3 length is 13 residues. Trimming stripped 6 bases from V and 7 bases from J, with 15 bases between. Germline values: CDR1 MNHEY, CDR2 SMNVEV (reference sequence).

The chain couples TRBV6-6 to TRBJ2-1; 8 bases line up with TRBD1. The CDR3 is made up of 16 amino acids. The germline V gene encodes CDR1 MNHNY and CDR2 SVGAGI (reference sequence). V was clipped by 5 bases and J by 0 bases; unmatched bases: 6. The CDR3 loop is CASSRFGQGSYNEQFF. The CDR3 DNA reads TGTGCCAGCAGTCGATTCGGACAGGGCTCCTACAATGAGCAGTTCTTC.

Only a few counts were recorded for this clone. The rearrangement links TRBV5-1 to TRBJ2-7; D gene unclear. The CDR3 is made up of 14 amino acids. With 3 bases removed from V and 3 bases from J, the gap between germline ends came to 13 bases. From germline, CDR1 is SGHRS and CDR2 YFSETQ. The CDR3 DNA sequence: TGCGCCAGCAGCTCCTCGGCCGGCGGCTACGAGCAGTACTTC. Translating gives CASSSSAGGYEQYF. The whole variable domain, remainder taken from reference TRBV5-1 and TRBJ2-7, is KAGVTQTPRYLIKTRGQQVTLSCSPISGHRSVSWYQQTPGQGLQFLFEYFSETQRNKGNFPGRFSGRQFSNSRSEMNVSTLELGDSALYLCASSSSAGGYEQYFGPGTRLTVT.

The chain employs TRBV10-3 and TRBJ1-1; TRBD1 agrees at 9 bases. With 3 bases clipped from V and 6 bases from J, the junction kept 5 bases outside the gene matches. The CDR3 contains 14 residues. The germline V gene encodes CDR1 ENHRY and CDR2 SYGVKD. The CDR3 spells CAISELDRGAEAFF. CDR3 coding DNA: TGTGCCATCAGTGAACTAGACAGGGGGGCTGAAGCTTTCTTT.

This clone has only one observation. The rearrangement joins TRBV6-5 to TRBJ2-3; 9 bases agree with TRBD2. The trim removed 7 bases at V and 2 bases at J, leaving 4 bases unmatched. Germline-derived CDR1 and CDR2 are MNHEY and SVGAGI. The CDR3 is made up of 14 amino acids. The CDR3 spells CASIERGATDTQYF. CDR3 DNA: TGTGCCAGCATAGAGCGGGGGGCCACAGATACGCAGTATTTT.

The rearrangement links TRBV15 to TRBJ2-2; 8 bases match TRBD2. Germline loops: CDR1 LNHNV, CDR2 YYDKDF (reference sequence). This CDR3 has 14 amino acids. With V trimmed by 8 bases and J by 4 bases, 6 bases remained unmatched. The CDR3 region has the DNA TGTGCCACCCGTAGCGGGGTGATCACCGGGGAGCTGTTTTTT. It encodes CATRSGVITGELFF.

The chain has TRBV18 and TRBJ1-5; TRBD1 aligns across 7 bases. From germline, CDR1 is KGHSH and CDR2 LQKENI. The V gene end was trimmed by 3 bases and the J gene end by 2 bases; junction bases not matched to a gene: 1. The CDR3 loop spans 14 amino acids. The CDR3 loop reads CASSPDRGNQPQHF. The CDR3 nucleotides read TGTGCCAGCTCACCTGACAGGGGCAATCAGCCCCAGCATTTT.

J is TRBJ2-7 and V is TRBV3-1 (or the pseudogene TRBV3-2); D perhaps matches TRBD2 (5 bases). Trimming took off 4 bases at V and 6 bases at J, with 16 bases between the two ends. The CDR3 consists of 14 residues. In germline, CDR1 is LGHDT, CDR2 YNNKEL (reference sequence). Here the CDR3 DNA reads TGTGCCAGCAGCCCATTGGCCGGCGGGTCCGAGCAGTACTTC. Translation gives CASSPLAGGSEQYF.

V and J are TRBV30 and TRBJ2-7; tentative D call: TRBD1 (6 bases). Germline V gene sequence: CDR1 GTSNPN, CDR2 SVGIG (reference sequence). V lost 8 bases and J 2 bases, leaving 13 bases between the germline ends. The CDR3 is 12 residues long. CDR3 amino acids: CATNEGAYEQYF. CDR3 nucleotide sequence: TGTGCCACGAATGAGGGGGCCTACGAGCAGTACTTC.

The chain has TRBV4-1 and TRBJ2-5, with 7 positions matching TRBD2. J lost 5 bases, V lost 4 bases, and 10 bases had no gene match. Germline loops: CDR1 MGHRA, CDR2 YSYEKL. The CDR3 length is 15 residues. The DNA for the CDR3 is TGCGCCAGCAGCCCGACGGAGGGAGGGCTCGAGACCCAGTACTTC. Amino acid sequence: CASSPTEGGLETQYF.

The chain joins TRBV6-2 or TRBV6-3 to TRBJ2-7; D uncertain. Germline V gene data show CDR1 as MNHEY and CDR2 as SVGEGT. The CDR3 is 15 residues long. The V and J ends lost 0 bases and 3 bases respectively, with 12 bases between them. The CDR3 DNA follows: TGTGCCAGCAGTTACTCGAACCCCGACATCTACGAGCAGTACTTC. It specifies CASSYSNPDIYEQYF.

J is TRBJ2-4 and V is TRBV30; 7 bases align to TRBD2. J lost 8 bases, V lost 7 bases, and 11 bases had no gene match. CDR1 and CDR2 (germline): GTSNPN, SVGIG (reference sequence). The CDR3 is made up of 13 amino acids. CDR3 DNA sequence: TGTGCCTCGGTTACCGGGACTATGGACATTCAGTACTTC. This encodes CASVTGTMDIQYF.

The V call is TRBV12-3 or TRBV12-4, the J call TRBJ1-5, with D perhaps matching TRBD1 (6 bases). Trimming cost V 6 bases and J 10 bases, with 16 bases left between them. This CDR3 is 13 amino acids long. The DNA for the CDR3 is TGTGCCAGCAGGTCAGGGGTTAACTTTCCCCAGCATTTT. It specifies CASRSGVNFPQHF.

The table lists this clone with a few counts. V and J are TRBV6-7 and TRBJ1-3, with D possibly matching TRBD1 (6 bases). TRBV6-7 is an ORF for which the function is uncertain. V was shortened by 10 bases and J by 0 bases, with 10 bases between the two germline ends. The CDR3 extends over 13 amino acids. This CDR3 reads CANLGGSGNTIYF. The CDR3 DNA reads TGTGCCAACCTAGGGGGCTCTGGAAACACCATATATTTT.

This chain joins TRBV4-2 and TRBJ2-2; the match to TRBD1 covers 7 bases. CDR3 size: 15 residues. The germline gives CDR1 LGHNA, CDR2 YNFKEQ. V gave up 4 bases and J gave up 1 base; unmatched junction bases: 3. The CDR3 nucleotides read TGTGCCAGCAGCCGGGGACAGATGAACACCGGGGAGCTGTTTTTT. Translating it yields CASSRGQMNTGELFF.

The sample holds a few counts of this clone. This chain connects TRBV29-1 to TRBJ1-5; possibly TRBD1 for D (6 bases). Germline CDR1 reads SQVTM; CDR2 reads ANQGSEA. The CDR3 spans 13 residues. V was clipped by 4 bases and J by 6 bases, with 13 bases between them. This CDR3 is CSVARGGGQPQHF. As DNA, the CDR3 is TGCAGCGTTGCACGGGGAGGGGGTCAGCCCCAGCATTTT.

A single count supports this clone. The CDR3 spells CASSSGGLGTEAFF. DNA of the CDR3: TGCGCCAGCAGTTCAGGGGGCTTGGGCACTGAAGCTTTCTTT. J is TRBJ1-1 and V is TRBV5-1, with 8 positions matching TRBD1. The CDR3 consists of 14 residues. The germline CDR1 and CDR2 sequences are SGHRS and YFSETQ. Trimming removed 5 bases from V and 4 bases from J; junction bases left unmatched: 7.

This chain uses TRBV5-1 with TRBJ2-4; 13 nucleotides align to TRBD2. V gave up 3 bases and J gave up 7 bases; unmatched junction bases: 7. CDR1 is SGHRS, CDR2 YFSETQ, per germline. The CDR3 consists of 16 residues. CDR3 sequence (DNA): TGCGCCAGCAGCTCTACTAGCGGGGGGGCCGGTAACATTCAGTACTTC. This encodes CASSSTSGGAGNIQYF.

This chain connects TRBV11-2 to TRBJ2-5; TRBD2 matches 15 bases. The germline CDR1 and CDR2 sequences are SGHAT and FQNNGV. This CDR3 is built from 17 residues. V was pared by 4 bases and J by 2 bases, with 5 bases of the junction left unmatched. The CDR3 DNA is TGTGCCAGCAGCTCCGGGACTAGCGGGGGGCGACAAGAGACCCAGTACTTC. It yields the protein CASSSGTSGGRQETQYF.

The gene calls are TRBV5-4 and TRBJ1-5, with a possible D match to TRBD1 (6 bases). CDR1 is SGHNT and CDR2 is YYREEE in the germline V gene (reference sequence). The CDR3 consists of 17 residues. V lost 4 bases, J lost 3 bases, and 20 bases lay in between. The CDR3 loop is CASSVGGGAITNQPQHF. The CDR3 DNA reads TGTGCCAGCAGCGTGGGTGGGGGGGCAATTACCAATCAGCCCCAGCATTTT.

DNA of the CDR3: TGCGCCAGCAGCTTCGGGACTAATTTAGATACGCAGTATTTT. Its translation: CASSFGTNLDTQYF. J is TRBJ2-3 and V is TRBV5-1, with TRBD2 matching 7 bases. Germline CDR1 and CDR2: SGHRS and YFSETQ. With 2 bases clipped from V and 5 bases from J, the junction kept 5 bases outside the gene matches. The CDR3 runs 14 residues.

This clone is medium-sized. The V call is TRBV5-1, the J call TRBJ1-4, with D perhaps TRBD1 (6 bases). The CDR3 length is 15 residues. CDR1 SGHRS and CDR2 YFSETQ come from the germline V gene. V lost 4 bases and J lost 4, with 14 bases in between. Written as DNA, the CDR3 is TGCGCCAGCAGCACTGGACAGTTTGATAATGAAAAACTGTTTTTT. It encodes CASSTGQFDNEKLFF.

The genes are TRBV30 and TRBJ2-5; 7 positions agree with TRBD2. With V trimmed by 0 bases and J by 1 base, 5 bases remained unmatched. This CDR3 region has 15 residues. Germline-derived CDR1 and CDR2 are GTSNPN and SVGIG (reference sequence). CDR3 in amino acids: CAWSVTRGVQETQYF. The DNA of the CDR3 is TGTGCCTGGAGTGTAACCCGGGGGGTCCAAGAGACCCAGTACTTC.

The chain links TRBV12-3 or TRBV12-4 to TRBJ2-7; unclear D gene. V was trimmed by 4 bases and J by 4 bases, leaving 8 bases between them. The CDR3 is made up of 12 amino acids. This chain's CDR3 is CASSSVFYEQYF. CDR3 bases: TGTGCCAGCAGTTCGGTATTTTACGAGCAGTACTTC.

The rearrangement joins TRBV15 to TRBJ2-7; 10 bases match TRBD1. The V and J ends lost 5 bases and 2 bases, in that order; junction bases with no gene match: 6. CDR1 LNHNV and CDR2 YYDKDF come from the germline V gene (reference sequence). CDR3 length equals 15 residues. CDR3 coding DNA: TGTGCCACCAGCGAAGGGACAGGGGCTACCTACGAGCAGTACTTC. Translation gives CATSEGTGATYEQYF.